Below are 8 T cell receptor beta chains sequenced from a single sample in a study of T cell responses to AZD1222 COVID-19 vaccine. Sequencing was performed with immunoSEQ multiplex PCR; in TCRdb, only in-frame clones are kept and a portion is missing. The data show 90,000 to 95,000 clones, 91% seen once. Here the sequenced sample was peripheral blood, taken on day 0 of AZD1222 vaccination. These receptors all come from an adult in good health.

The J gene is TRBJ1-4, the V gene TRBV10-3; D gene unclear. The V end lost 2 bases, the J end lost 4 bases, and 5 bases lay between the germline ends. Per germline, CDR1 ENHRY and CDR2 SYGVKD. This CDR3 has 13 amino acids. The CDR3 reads CAISENSNEKLFF. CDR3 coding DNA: TGTGCCATCAGTGAGAACAGTAATGAAAAACTGTTTTTT.

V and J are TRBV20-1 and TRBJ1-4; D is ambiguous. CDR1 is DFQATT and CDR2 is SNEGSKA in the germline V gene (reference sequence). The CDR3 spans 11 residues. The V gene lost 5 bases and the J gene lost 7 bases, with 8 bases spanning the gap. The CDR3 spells CSAPFSEKLFF. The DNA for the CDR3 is TGCAGTGCTCCTTTTAGTGAAAAACTGTTTTTT.

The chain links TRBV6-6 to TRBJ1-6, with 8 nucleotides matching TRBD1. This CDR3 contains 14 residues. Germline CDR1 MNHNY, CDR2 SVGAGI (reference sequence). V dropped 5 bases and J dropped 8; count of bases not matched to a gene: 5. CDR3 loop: CASSIQGDDSPLHF. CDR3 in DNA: TGTGCCAGCAGTATACAGGGGGATGATTCACCCCTCCACTTT.

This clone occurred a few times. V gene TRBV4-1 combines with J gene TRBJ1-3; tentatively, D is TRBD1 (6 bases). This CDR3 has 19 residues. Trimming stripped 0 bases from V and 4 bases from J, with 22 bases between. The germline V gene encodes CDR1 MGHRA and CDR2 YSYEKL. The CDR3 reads CASSQERRGPTGSGNTIYF. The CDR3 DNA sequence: TGCGCCAGCAGCCAAGAAAGAAGGGGTCCCACAGGGTCCGGAAACACCATATATTTT.

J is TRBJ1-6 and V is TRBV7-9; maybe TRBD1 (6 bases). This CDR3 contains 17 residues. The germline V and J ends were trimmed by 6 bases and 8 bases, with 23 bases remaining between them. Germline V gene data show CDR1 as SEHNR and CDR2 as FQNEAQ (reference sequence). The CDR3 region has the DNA TGTGCCAGCAGGCGTTCAGGGGAATCGGCGGTAGATTCACCCCTCCACTTT. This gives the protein CASRRSGESAVDSPLHF.

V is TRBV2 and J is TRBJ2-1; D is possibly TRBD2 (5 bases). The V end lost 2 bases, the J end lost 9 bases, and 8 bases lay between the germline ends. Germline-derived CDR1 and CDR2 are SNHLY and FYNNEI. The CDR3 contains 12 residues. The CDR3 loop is CASSESRGEQFF. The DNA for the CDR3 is TGTGCCAGCAGTGAATCCCGGGGTGAGCAGTTCTTC.

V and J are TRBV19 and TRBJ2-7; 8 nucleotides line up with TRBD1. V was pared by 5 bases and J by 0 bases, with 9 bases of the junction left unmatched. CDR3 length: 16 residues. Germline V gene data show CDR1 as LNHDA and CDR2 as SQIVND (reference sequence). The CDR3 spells CASSPRTGKSSYEQYF. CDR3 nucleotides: TGTGCCAGTAGTCCACGGACAGGGAAGAGCTCCTACGAGCAGTACTTC.

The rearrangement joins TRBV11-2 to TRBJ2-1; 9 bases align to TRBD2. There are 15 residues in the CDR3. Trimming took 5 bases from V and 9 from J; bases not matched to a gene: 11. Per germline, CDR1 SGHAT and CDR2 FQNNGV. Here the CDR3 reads CASSVSGGILVEQFF. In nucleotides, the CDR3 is TGTGCCAGCAGCGTTAGCGGGGGAATTCTCGTTGAGCAGTTCTTC.